This record looks at one T cell receptor beta chain sequence and its context. Trimming removed 4 bases at V and 5 bases at J, with 6 bases between. Germline CDR1 is KGHSH and CDR2 is LQKENI. This CDR3 is 11 amino acids long. Only in-frame clones appear in the TCRdb table, and some are missing; sequencing was by immunoSEQ multiplex PCR. Its table lists about 200,000 clones. The entry originates in a study of control samples from healthy donors and cancer patients. V is TRBV18 and J is TRBJ2-7; D not certain. Sequencing input: blood. The receptor was derived from a woman under 40 in good health. Here the CDR3 reads CASSLGHEQYF. The CDR3, as DNA: TGTGCCAGCTCACTTGGCCACGAGCAGTACTTC.